This T cell receptor beta chain was found in a study of T-cell reconstitution after alpha-beta-depleted transplantation in children (dated by TCRdb to 2016 to 2017). Turning to the overall study: Using TCR repertoire profiling, the study quantitatively followed how T-cell immune reconstitution unfolded in children after TCRalphabeta/CD19-depleted allogeneic hematopoietic cell transplantation.

V is clipped by 2 bases and J by 5 bases, and the sequence between their germline boundaries is 12 bases long. The cysteine opens and the phenylalanine closes a CDR3 of 14 amino acids. The sequence is cut down to CDR3 DNA, 42 bases in frame from base 1. Per the germline V gene, SGHVS is the CDR1 and FQNEAQ is the CDR2. The intended sense of this specimen's treatment or condition label: allogeneic hematopoietic cell transplantation with graft depleted of TCRalphabeta T cells and CD19 B cells. TCRalphabeta/CD19-depleted allogeneic hematopoietic cell grafts were given to the transplant recipients, all of whom were children. Receptors were amplified or captured by PCR. Sequencing relied on an Illumina HiSeq 2500. To normalize quantification of the TCRbeta repertoire, the TCR libraries were built with molecular barcoding that relied on unique molecular identifiers. The public reads were reprocessed in TCRdb via fastp at Q25 and MiXCR, keeping in-frame beta chains. Entries are consolidated by CDR3 protein sequence, retaining the most common genes and DNA. The table for this sample lists roughly 670,000 distinct CDR3 sequences; about an eighth of them were counted only once. 0.75% to 0.85% of the sample is in the top ten clones.

This clonotype occurred a few times. Its target antigen remains unknown. No clone much larger than this one lies a single base away; base qualities are absent. What the work shows at the level of the full study, not this receptor alone: In some patients, the high TCRbeta diversity seen at day 60 was put down to recipient T cells and intrathymic progenitors that had survived conditioning. The frequencies of hyperexpanded clones fell over the following months, and after one year, T-cell counts and TCRbeta diversity were mostly attributed to newly produced T cells. About two months after transplant, the apparently early recovery of alphabetaT-cell counts reportedly depended on just several hundred clones that had expanded rapidly and came from non-depleted graft cells.

The V and J segments used are TRBV7-8 and TRBJ2-5, with no D gene named confidently. This clonotype was sampled from a girl aged 2-10 years with congenital amegakaryocytic thrombocytopenia, due to receive a stem cell transplant. The sequenced sample was PBMCs, obtained before TCRalphabeta/CD19-depleted stem cell transplant. The CDR3 protein: CASSLIDALETQYF. The DNA is TGTGCCAGCAGCTTAATCGACGCGCTGGAGACCCAGTACTTC.